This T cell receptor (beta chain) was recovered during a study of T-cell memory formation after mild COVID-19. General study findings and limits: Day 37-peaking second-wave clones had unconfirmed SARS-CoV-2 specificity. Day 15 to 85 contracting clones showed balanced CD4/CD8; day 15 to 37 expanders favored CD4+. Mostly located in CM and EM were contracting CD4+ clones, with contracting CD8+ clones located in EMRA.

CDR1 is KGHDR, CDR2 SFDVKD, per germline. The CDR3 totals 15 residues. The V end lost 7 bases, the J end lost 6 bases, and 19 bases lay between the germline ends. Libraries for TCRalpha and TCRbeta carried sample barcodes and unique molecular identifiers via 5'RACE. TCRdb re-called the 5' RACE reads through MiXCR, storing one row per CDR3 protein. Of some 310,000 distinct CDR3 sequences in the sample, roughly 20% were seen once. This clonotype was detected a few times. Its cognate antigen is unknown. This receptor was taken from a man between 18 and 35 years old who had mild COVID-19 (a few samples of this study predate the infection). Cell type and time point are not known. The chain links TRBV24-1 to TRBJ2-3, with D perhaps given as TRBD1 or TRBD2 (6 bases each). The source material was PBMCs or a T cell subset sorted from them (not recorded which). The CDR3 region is CATSNPQGGSDTQYF. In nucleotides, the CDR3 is TGTGCCACCAGCAACCCACAGGGAGGCTCGGATACGCAGTATTTT.